These T cell receptor beta chains were read from a single sample in a study of CD8+ T cells in alopecia areata. Assay: immunoSEQ multiplex PCR; the TCRdb copy retains only in-frame clones and omits some. Of 200,000 to 250,000 clones in the sample, more than 45% were seen once. The sample consisted of CD4+ T cells sorted from blood, taken at week 0. These receptors all come from a human donor with alopecia areata. Each CDR3 is given with its conserved first and last residue. A D gene is named only where the DNA matches it firmly. Clone size is not always given. Where it is, it says once, few, many or a class for expanded clones.

j_gene	abundance	v_gene	d_gene	CDR3aa	CDR3nt
TRBJ1-1	.	TRBV6-5	.	CASTGRNTEAFF	TGTGCCAGCACGGGACGGAACACTGAAGCTTTCTTT
TRBJ1-2	few	TRBV18	.	CASSPGGWDGYTF	TGTGCCAGCTCACCTGGGGGCTGGGATGGCTACACCTTC
TRBJ2-7	.	TRBV6-5	TRBD1	CASSEDRASYEQYF	TGTGCCAGCAGCGAGGACAGGGCCTCCTACGAGCAGTACTTC
TRBJ2-1	few	TRBV6-5	.	CASSASYNEQFF	TGTGCCAGCAGCGCGAGTTACAATGAGCAGTTCTTC
TRBJ1-2	.	TRBV4-1	.	CASSHPGNYGYTF	TGCGCCAGCAGCCACCCAGGGAACTATGGCTACACCTTC
TRBJ2-1	few	TRBV5-1	.	CASKGNEYNEQFF	TGCGCCAGCAAGGGGAACGAGTACAATGAGCAGTTCTTC
TRBJ2-3	.	TRBV9	.	CASSGGPGPDTQYF	TGTGCCAGCAGCGGGGGACCCGGACCAGATACGCAGTATTTT
TRBJ2-7	.	TRBV7-3	.	CASSSQGGEQYF	TGTGCCAGCAGCTCGCAGGGCGGCGAGCAGTACTTC
TRBJ2-2	few	TRBV5-1	.	CASSSGRYTGELFF	TGCGCCAGCAGCTCAGGGCGATACACCGGGGAGCTGTTTTTT
TRBJ1-2	few	TRBV29-1	.	CSVDRPTGLLPLYTF	TGCAGCGTAGACCGACCGACAGGACTCTTGCCCCTCTACACCTTC
TRBJ2-7	.	TRBV29-1	.	CSVSGRGVYEQYF	TGCAGCGTCTCGGGGCGGGGAGTGTACGAGCAGTACTTC
TRBJ2-3	.	TRBV7-2	TRBD1	CASTAGQGNTDTQYF	TGTGCCAGCACCGCGGGACAGGGGAACACAGATACGCAGTATTTT
TRBJ2-3	few	TRBV7-3	.	CASSLNQGGADTQYF	TGTGCCAGCAGCTTAAATCAGGGGGGAGCAGATACGCAGTATTTT
TRBJ1-1	once	TRBV13	TRBD1	CASSLGKGATEAFF	TGTGCCAGCAGCCTGGGGAAGGGGGCCACTGAAGCTTTCTTT
TRBJ2-1	.	TRBV9	TRBD1	CASSDQWTGGAYNEQFF	TGTGCCAGCAGCGACCAATGGACAGGGGGAGCCTACAATGAGCAGTTCTTC
TRBJ1-6	.	TRBV11-2	.	CASSLVPKSPLHF	TGTGCCAGCAGCTTAGTTCCGAAGTCACCCCTCCACTTT
TRBJ2-1	.	TRBV10-3	TRBD2	CAIGASGPYNEQFF	TGTGCCATCGGAGCTAGCGGGCCCTACAATGAGCAGTTCTTC
TRBJ1-2	.	TRBV29-1	TRBD1	CSVLTGDGYTF	TGCAGCGTCTTGACAGGGGACGGCTACACCTTC
TRBJ2-1	.	TRBV6-5	TRBD1	CASSQGDRWNEQFF	TGTGCCAGCAGCCAAGGGGACAGGTGGAATGAGCAGTTCTTC
TRBJ2-1	once	TRBV9	.	CASSYPTGASYNEQFF	TGTGCCAGCAGTTATCCTACTGGTGCCTCCTACAATGAGCAGTTCTTC
TRBJ1-1	once	TRBV5-1	.	CASSSTGGSLEAFF	TGCGCCAGCAGCTCCACCGGGGGATCGCTTGAAGCTTTCTTT
TRBJ2-2	few	TRBV5-1	.	CASSLDYTGELFF	TGCGCCAGCAGCTTGGATTACACCGGGGAGCTGTTTTTT
TRBJ2-6	.	TRBV7-2	TRBD2	CASSLGLAGISGANVLTF	TGTGCCAGCAGCTTGGGACTAGCGGGAATCTCTGGGGCCAACGTCCTGACTTTC
TRBJ2-7	.	TRBV27	.	CASSSSSYSRQYF	TGTGCCAGCAGTTCCTCGTCCTATTCAAGGCAGTACTTC
TRBJ2-3	.	TRBV6-6	TRBD1	CASDRETPPDTQYF	TGTGCCAGCGACAGGGAGACACCTCCCGATACGCAGTATTTT
TRBJ1-1	few	TRBV18	.	CASRNSVGNTEAFF	TGTGCCAGCAGAAATTCGGTGGGGAACACTGAAGCTTTCTTT
TRBJ1-1	.	TRBV6-6	.	CASSFTNTEAFF	TGTGCCAGCAGCTTCACGAACACTGAAGCTTTCTTT
TRBJ1-1	.	TRBV29-1	.	CSVAGGDTEAFF	TGCAGCGTTGCGGGGGGAGACACTGAAGCTTTCTTT
TRBJ2-1	.	TRBV27	.	CASMLGWDNEQFF	TGTGCCAGCATGCTAGGGTGGGACAATGAGCAGTTCTTC